The 9 T cell receptor beta chains in this list originate from one sample, sequenced in a study of CD8 T cells in ankylosing spondylitis. Findings and limits, study-wide: A TCR beta motif of under 10 highly homologous variants seemed to mark ankylosing spondylitis blood.

For these TCRs, the target antigens are not known. Each CDR3 protein gets one entry after TCRdb re-called the 5' RACE reads with MiXCR. Among 200,000 to 250,000 distinct CDR3 sequences, approximately 20% were seen once, and the ten largest hold more than 40%. Sequenced input: blood, either unsorted or a sorted T cell fraction (not recorded which). Receptors were obtained from a male donor with ankylosing spondylitis.

The chain employs TRBV19 and TRBJ1-1; D is perhaps TRBD1 (6 bases). Trimming shortened V by 0 bases and J by 6 bases, and 14 bases separated the two germline ends. CDR3 length equals 15 residues. Per germline, CDR1 LNHDA and CDR2 SQIVND (reference sequence). CDR3 DNA: TGTGCCAGTAGTATAGAACAGGGAAAAGGTCCTGAAGCTTTCTTT. Protein sequence: CASSIEQGKGPEAFF. Variable domain in full (rest from reference TRBV19 and TRBJ1-1): DGGITQSPKYLFRKEGQNVTLSCEQNLNHDAMYWYRQDPGQGLRLIYYSQIVNDFQKGDIAEGYSVSREKKESFPLTVTSAQKNPTAFYLCASSIEQGKGPEAFFGQGTRLTVV.

This clonotype occurred many times. The chain joins TRBV12-3 or TRBV12-4 to TRBJ1-4; D call uncertain. This CDR3 is built from 14 residues. V shed 5 bases and J shed 4 bases, with 11 bases lying between them. The CDR3 region is CASSPGPVNEKLFF. CDR3 nucleotide sequence: TGTGCCAGCAGTCCTGGGCCAGTTAATGAAAAACTGTTTTTT.

There are a few counts of this clonotype. This chain joins TRBV7-2 and TRBJ2-4, with a tentative D call TRBD2 (5 bases). Per the germline V gene, CDR1 is SGHTA and CDR2 is FQGNSA. The V and J ends lost 1 base and 5 bases respectively, with 9 bases between them. The CDR3 length is 14 residues. DNA of the CDR3: TGTGCCAGCAGCTTAGACATTAGCGAAAACATTCAGTACTTC. It yields the protein CASSLDISENIQYF.

The gene calls are TRBV5-6 and TRBJ1-4; tentatively, D is TRBD1 (5 bases). The CDR3 sequence is 14 residues long. The V end lost 4 bases, the J end lost 6 bases, and 13 bases lay between the germline ends. Germline CDR1 is SGHDT and CDR2 is YYEEEE. The CDR3 nucleotides are TGTGCCAGCAGCCTGGGGCTCTGGGATGAAAAACTGTTTTTT. Translation gives CASSLGLWDEKLFF.

Only a few counts were recorded for this clonotype. The rearrangement links TRBV9 to TRBJ2-1, with D perhaps assigned TRBD1 or TRBD2 (5 bases each). CDR3 length: 15 residues. V lost 0 bases and J lost 7, with 14 bases in between. The V gene's germline CDR1 is SGDLS and CDR2 YYNGEE. The CDR3 region is CASSVEWDHRNEQFF. CDR3 coding DNA: TGTGCCAGCAGCGTAGAATGGGACCACAGGAATGAGCAGTTCTTC. The full variable domain, completed using reference TRBV9 and TRBJ2-1, is DSGVTQTPKHLITATGQRVTLRCSPRSGDLSVYWYQQSLDQGLQFLIQYYNGEERAKGNILERFSAQQFPDLHSELNLSSLELGDSALYFCASSVEWDHRNEQFFGPGTRLTVL.

The chain links TRBV12-3 or TRBV12-4 to TRBJ1-1; possible D gene TRBD1, 5 bases. CDR3 length equals 14 residues. Trimming left V 6 bases short and J 0 bases short, with 11 bases between. DNA of the CDR3: TGTGCCAGCAGCACGGGACCCATGAACACTGAAGCTTTCTTT. This translates into CASSTGPMNTEAFF.

This clonotype came up a few times. The CDR3 protein is CASSDGLALNYEQYF. DNA of the CDR3: TGTGCCAGCAGCGACGGACTAGCCCTAAACTACGAGCAGTACTTC. This chain links TRBV7-9 with TRBJ2-7; TRBD2 matches at 8 bases. Germline V gene lookup returns CDR1 SEHNR and CDR2 FQNEAQ (reference sequence). The CDR3 loop spans 15 amino acids. J was trimmed by 3 bases and V by 5 bases; bases with no gene match: 9. Looking up the rest from reference TRBV7-9 and TRBJ2-7 gives the full variable domain: DTGVSQNPRHKITKRGQNVTFRCDPISEHNRLYWYRQTLGQGPEFLTYFQNEAQLEKSRLLSDRFSAERPKGSFSTLEIQRTEQGDSAMYLCASSDGLALNYEQYFGPGTRLTVT.

The genes are TRBV7-2 and TRBJ2-7, with TRBD2 matching 8 bases. Germline lookup yields CDR1 SGHTA and CDR2 FQGNSA. The V gene end was trimmed by 4 bases and the J gene end by 6 bases; junction bases not matched to a gene: 17. CDR3 size: 17 residues. For the CDR3, the DNA is TGTGCCAGCAGCTCCCCCTCTCGAGAACGGGGGGGGAGCGAGCAGTACTTC. Amino acid sequence: CASSSPSRERGGSEQYF.

The J gene is TRBJ1-5, the V gene TRBV30, with TRBD1 matching 8 bases. This CDR3 has 13 amino acids. Germline loops: CDR1 GTSNPN, CDR2 SVGIG (reference sequence). Unmatched junction bases numbered 6, after V lost 4 bases and J lost 7 bases. The CDR3 spells CAWNQGAGQPQHF. CDR3 bases: TGTGCCTGGAACCAGGGGGCAGGACAGCCCCAGCATTTT.